The present entry profiles one T cell receptor beta chain with its context. The sample originates from a study of T cell changes during pregnancy in multiple sclerosis. The repertoire was sequenced with immunoSEQ multiplex PCR; TCRdb's copy has only in-frame clones and lacks some. The sample includes roughly 60,000 clones, 93% of them seen just once. Germline CDR1 is MNHNS and CDR2 is SASEGT. This CDR3 spans 13 amino acids. V was pared by 9 bases and J by 6 bases, with 18 bases between. The chain employs TRBV6-1 and TRBJ2-7, with D possibly matching TRBD1 (7 bases). This receptor was taken from a female donor with multiple sclerosis, enrolled in a pregnancy study. The specimen comprised CD4+ T cells from peripheral blood mononuclear cells, sampled before pregnancy. DNA for the CDR3: TGTGCCAGTCCCGACAGGGTCGGGAGCGAGCAGTACTTC. It yields the protein CASPDRVGSEQYF.